This note documents a single T cell receptor (beta chain) sequence. The data were taken from a study of blood T cell repertoires in COVID-19. Turning to the study itself: Material from acute and convalescent COVID-19 was sourced from the United States, Italy and Spain.

Sequencing used immunoSEQ multiplex PCR; TCRdb keeps in-frame clones, though not all of them. In the table there are roughly 52,000 clones, around nine tenths of which are singletons. This CDR3 comprises 14 residues. Trimming cost V 5 bases and J 0 bases, with 8 bases left between them. Germline CDR1 is PRHDT and CDR2 is FYEKMQ (reference sequence). J is TRBJ1-3 and V is TRBV13, with D possibly matching TRBD1 (5 bases). Sequenced input: peripheral blood. The receptor's source is a man over 45 with acute or convalescent COVID-19. CDR3 sequence reads: CASSLDSSGNTIYF. Here the CDR3 DNA reads TGTGCCAGCAGCCTCGACAGCTCTGGAAACACCATATATTTT.